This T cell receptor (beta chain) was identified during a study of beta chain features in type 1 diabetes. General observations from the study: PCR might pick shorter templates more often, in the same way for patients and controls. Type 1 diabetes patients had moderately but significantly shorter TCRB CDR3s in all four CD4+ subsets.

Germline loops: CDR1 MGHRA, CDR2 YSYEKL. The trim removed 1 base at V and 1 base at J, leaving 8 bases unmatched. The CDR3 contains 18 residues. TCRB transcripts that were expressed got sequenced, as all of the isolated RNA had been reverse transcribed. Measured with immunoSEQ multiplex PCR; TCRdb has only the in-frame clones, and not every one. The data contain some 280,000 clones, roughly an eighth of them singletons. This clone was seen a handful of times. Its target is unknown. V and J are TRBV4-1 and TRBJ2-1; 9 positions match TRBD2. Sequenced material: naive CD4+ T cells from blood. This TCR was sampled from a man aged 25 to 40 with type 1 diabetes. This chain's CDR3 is CASSQVASGTISYNEQFF. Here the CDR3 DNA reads TGCGCCAGCAGCCAAGTGGCTAGCGGGACCATTTCCTACAATGAGCAGTTCTTC.